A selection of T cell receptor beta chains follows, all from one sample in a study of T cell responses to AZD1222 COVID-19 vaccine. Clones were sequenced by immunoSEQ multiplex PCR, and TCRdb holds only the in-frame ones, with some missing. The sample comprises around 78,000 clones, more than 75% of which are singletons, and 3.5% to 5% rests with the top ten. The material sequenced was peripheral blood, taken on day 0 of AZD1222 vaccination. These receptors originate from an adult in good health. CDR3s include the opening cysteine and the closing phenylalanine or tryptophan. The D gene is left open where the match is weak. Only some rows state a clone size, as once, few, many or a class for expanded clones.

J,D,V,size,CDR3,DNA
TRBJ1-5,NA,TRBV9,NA,CASSVRGDHQPQHF,TGTGCCAGCAGCGTGCGGGGGGACCATCAGCCCCAGCATTTT
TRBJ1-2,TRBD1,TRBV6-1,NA,CASSERDRYGYTF,TGTGCCAGCAGTGAAAGGGACAGGTATGGCTACACCTTC
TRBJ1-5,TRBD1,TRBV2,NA,CASSPYRQGGDQPQHF,TGTGCCAGCAGTCCCTACAGACAGGGAGGCGATCAGCCCCAGCATTTT
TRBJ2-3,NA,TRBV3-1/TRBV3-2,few,CASSQADTQYF,TGTGCCAGCAGCCAAGCGGATACGCAGTATTTT
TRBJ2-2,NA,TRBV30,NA,CAWRQGGGNTGELFF,TGTGCCTGGAGGCAGGGGGGAGGGAACACCGGGGAGCTGTTTTTT
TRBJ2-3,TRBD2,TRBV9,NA,CASSILGGAPQGDTQYF,TGTGCCAGCAGCATCCTCGGGGGGGCACCTCAGGGCGATACGCAGTATTTT
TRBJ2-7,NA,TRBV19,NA,CASSDRTLNYEQYF,TGTGCCAGTAGTGACCGGACCCTCAACTACGAGCAGTACTTC
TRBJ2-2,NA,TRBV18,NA,CASSPRPDSGTGELFF,TGTGCCAGCTCACCACGCCCCGACAGCGGGACCGGGGAGCTGTTTTTT
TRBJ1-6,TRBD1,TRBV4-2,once,CASSQDEGQGNSPLHF,TGTGCCAGCAGCCAAGATGAGGGACAGGGAAATTCACCCCTCCACTTT
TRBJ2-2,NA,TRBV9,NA,CASSVGISEEAGELFF,TGTGCCAGCAGCGTAGGAATTAGCGAGGAGGCCGGGGAGCTGTTTTTT
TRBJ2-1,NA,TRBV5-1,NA,CASSDPGNEQFF,TGCGCCAGCAGCGACCCAGGGAATGAGCAGTTCTTC
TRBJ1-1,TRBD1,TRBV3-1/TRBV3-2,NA,CASSPTGENTEAFF,TGTGCCAGCAGTCCGACAGGGGAGAACACTGAAGCTTTCTTT
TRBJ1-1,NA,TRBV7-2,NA,CASSFSAENTEAFF,TGTGCCAGCAGCTTCTCCGCAGAGAACACTGAAGCTTTCTTT
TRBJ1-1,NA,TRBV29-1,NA,CSVDQGLNTEAFF,TGCAGCGTTGATCAGGGATTGAACACTGAAGCTTTCTTT
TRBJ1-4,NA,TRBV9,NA,CASSAPGGLGEKLFF,TGTGCCAGCAGCGCCCCGGGTGGGTTAGGAGAAAAACTGTTTTTT
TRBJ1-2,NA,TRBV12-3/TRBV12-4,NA,CASSLGNYGYTF,TGTGCCAGCAGTTTGGGTAACTATGGCTACACCTTC
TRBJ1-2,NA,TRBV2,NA,CASSQSGYTF,TGTGCCAGCAGTCAGTCTGGCTACACCTTC
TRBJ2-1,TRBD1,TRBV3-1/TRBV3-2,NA,CASSQGQGPYNEQFF,TGTGCCAGCAGCCAAGGACAGGGACCCTACAATGAGCAGTTCTTC
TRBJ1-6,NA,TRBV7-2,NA,CASSGTDGSPLHF,TGTGCCAGCAGCGGGACTGACGGTTCACCCCTCCACTTT
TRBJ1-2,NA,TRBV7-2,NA,CASSPGRTSHGYTF,TGTGCCAGCAGCCCCGGAAGGACATCTCATGGCTACACCTTC
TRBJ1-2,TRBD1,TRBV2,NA,CASSGTGATGGYTF,TGTGCCAGCAGTGGGACAGGGGCCACTGGTGGCTACACCTTC
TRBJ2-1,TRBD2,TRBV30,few,CAWSVRSGGLSSYNEQFF,TGTGCCTGGAGTGTACGAAGCGGGGGGCTGAGCTCCTACAATGAGCAGTTCTTC
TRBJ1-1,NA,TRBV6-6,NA,CASSYSTSTVNTEAFF,TGTGCCAGCAGTTACTCGACCTCGACAGTGAACACTGAAGCTTTCTTT
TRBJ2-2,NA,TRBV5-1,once,CASSFEGPPNTGELFF,TGCGCCAGCAGCTTCGAGGGACCACCGAACACCGGGGAGCTGTTTTTT
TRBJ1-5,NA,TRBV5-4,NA,CASSNDSNQPQHF,TGTGCCAGCAGCAACGACAGCAATCAGCCCCAGCATTTT
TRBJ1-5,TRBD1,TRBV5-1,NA,CASSPDRGDNQPQHF,TGCGCCAGCAGCCCGGACAGGGGAGACAATCAGCCCCAGCATTTT
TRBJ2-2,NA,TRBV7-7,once,CASSLGLATGELFF,TGTGCCAGCAGCTTAGGGCTAGCGACCGGGGAGCTGTTTTTT
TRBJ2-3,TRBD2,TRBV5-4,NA,CASSLLLAGGSTDTQYF,TGTGCCAGCAGCTTGTTACTAGCGGGGGGGAGCACAGATACGCAGTATTTT
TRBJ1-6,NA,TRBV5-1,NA,CASSLTSSSYNSPLHF,TGCGCCAGCAGCTTGACGTCTAGCTCCTATAATTCACCCCTCCACTTT
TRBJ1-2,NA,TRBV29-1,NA,CSVQYGEHGYTF,TGCAGCGTTCAATACGGTGAACATGGCTACACCTTC
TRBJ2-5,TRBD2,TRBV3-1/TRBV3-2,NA,CASSPSGFQETQYF,TGTGCCAGCAGCCCTAGCGGGTTCCAAGAGACCCAGTACTTC
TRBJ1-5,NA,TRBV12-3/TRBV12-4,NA,CASSAEDRQPQHF,TGTGCCAGCAGTGCCGAGGATCGGCAGCCCCAGCATTTT
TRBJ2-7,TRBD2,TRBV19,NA,CASSTSGAQPYEQYF,TGTGCCAGTAGCACTAGCGGCGCACAGCCCTACGAGCAGTACTTC